These 21 T cell receptor beta chains share one sample of origin, sequenced in a study of T cells in Graves' hyperthyroidism and ophthalmopathy. TCR beta CDR3 regions were amplified from RNA transcripts. An initial round of RT-PCR targeting the TCR CDR3 relied on the HTBI primer set. TCRdb re-derived calls from the multiplex PCR reads in MiXCR, one entry per CDR3 protein. The sample lists about 280,000 distinct CDR3 sequences; less than 30% were seen once. Sequenced: blood. Receptors originate from a man aged 35 to 55 with Graves' hyperthyroidism that later progressed to Graves' ophthalmopathy.

The chain combines TRBV7-9 with TRBJ2-7; TRBD1 might be the D (6 bases). V lost 9 bases and J 3 bases, leaving 15 bases between the germline ends. The CDR3 has 13 residues. Per the germline V gene, CDR1 is SEHNR and CDR2 is FQNEAQ (reference sequence). CDR3 in DNA: TGTGCCAGTTCACCGGGACACCTCTACGAGCAGTACTTC. Translating gives CASSPGHLYEQYF.

CDR3 loop: CAIRPAGPGFYEQYF. Written as DNA, the CDR3 is TGTGCCATCAGACCAGCGGGACCAGGGTTCTACGAGCAGTACTTC. The rearrangement joins TRBV10-3 to TRBJ2-7; 7 bases are a match to TRBD2. CDR1 ENHRY and CDR2 SYGVKD come from the germline V gene. V shed 6 bases, J shed 3 bases, and the junction held 11 bases outside the gene matches. The CDR3 has 15 amino acids.

This clonotype was detected many times. The rearrangement links TRBV3-1 to TRBJ1-2; the D is unclear. The CDR3 is 13 amino acids. Trimming pared 0 bases from V and 8 bases from J, leaving 10 bases between. Germline CDR1 reads LGHDT; CDR2 reads YNNKEL (reference sequence). CDR3 in DNA: TGTGCCAGCAGCCAAGAGGCCACGCGAGGCTACACCTTC. Translating gives CASSQEATRGYTF.

This clonotype was counted at least ten times. J is TRBJ1-2 and V is TRBV12-3 or TRBV12-4; D ambiguous. The CDR3 has 14 amino acids. V was shortened by 5 bases and J by 6 bases, with 16 bases between the two germline ends. In nucleotides, the CDR3 is TGTGCCAGCAGTCAGTGGACTGACGGGGATGGCTACACCTTC. Translating gives CASSQWTDGDGYTF.

This clonotype was counted between two and nine times. V and J are TRBV6-5 and TRBJ1-3; D perhaps matches TRBD1 (6 bases). The CDR3 has 14 amino acids. V was pared by 5 bases and J by 2 bases, with 10 bases between. Germline V gene sequence: CDR1 MNHEY, CDR2 SVGAGI. The CDR3 here is CASSLQGAGNTIYF. CDR3 DNA: TGTGCCAGCAGTCTACAGGGTGCTGGAAACACCATATATTTT.

This clonotype was recorded at least ten times. The rearrangement joins TRBV11-2 to TRBJ1-1; D is uncertain. CDR1 and CDR2 (germline): SGHAT, FQNNGV. The CDR3 runs 12 residues. Trimming removed 5 bases at V and 11 bases at J, with 15 bases between. The CDR3 spells CASSPRGLLAFF. The DNA for the CDR3 is TGTGCCAGCAGCCCCCGGGGTCTCCTGGCTTTCTTT.

The chain couples TRBV15 to TRBJ2-7; no clear D gene. Deletions cut 1 base from V and 3 bases from J, with 4 bases between. CDR1 and CDR2 (germline): LNHNV, YYDKDF (reference sequence). The CDR3 totals 12 residues. The CDR3 region is CATSRVGYEQYF. For the CDR3, the DNA is TGTGCCACCAGCAGAGTGGGCTACGAGCAGTACTTC.

This clonotype has at least ten counts. The gene calls are TRBV27 and TRBJ2-5; tentative D call: TRBD2 (5 bases). V lost 3 bases and J lost 1, with 15 bases in between. The CDR3 has 16 residues. Germline V gene sequence: CDR1 MNHEY, CDR2 SMNVEV (reference sequence). DNA of the CDR3: TGTGCCAGCAGTTTCCACCCCTCCGGGGTCCAAGAGACCCAGTACTTC. Amino acid sequence: CASSFHPSGVQETQYF.

This clonotype was found many times. CDR3: CASKSWGRDLTEAFF. The CDR3 DNA sequence: TGTGCCAGTAAGAGCTGGGGGCGCGACCTCACTGAAGCTTTCTTT. J is TRBJ1-1 and V is TRBV19; possibly TRBD1 for D (6 bases). CDR1 is LNHDA, CDR2 SQIVND, per germline (reference sequence). V lost 7 bases to trimming and J lost 4 bases, with 19 bases between them. This CDR3 region has 15 residues.

This clonotype was observed at least ten times. The chain uses TRBV9 and TRBJ1-2; D possibly corresponds to TRBD1 (5 bases). CDR3 length: 14 amino acids. Germline assignment: CDR1 SGDLS and CDR2 YYNGEE. V was pared by 4 bases and J by 1 base, with 11 bases between. The CDR3 nucleotides are TGTGCCAGCAGCTCCGGACACCGTAACTATGGCTACACCTTC. Translation: CASSSGHRNYGYTF.

The gene calls are TRBV6-5 and TRBJ2-7; no definite D call. The CDR3 spans 13 residues. Germline V CDR1 and CDR2: MNHEY, SVGAGI. V was cut by 2 bases and J by 0 bases, with 5 bases left in between. The chain's CDR3 is CASSYRVSYEQYF. DNA of the CDR3: TGTGCCAGCAGTTACCGCGTCTCCTACGAGCAGTACTTC.

This clonotype was recorded many times. The rearrangement joins TRBV30 to TRBJ1-3, with D unclear. The CDR3 covers 15 residues. The ends were cut back, 0 bases at V and 2 bases at J, with 11 bases in the middle. Germline V CDR1 and CDR2: GTSNPN, SVGIG (reference sequence). CDR3 region: CAWSVSVTPGNTIYF. In nucleotides, the CDR3 is TGTGCCTGGAGTGTATCCGTCACGCCTGGAAACACCATATATTTT. The full variable domain, completed using reference TRBV30 and TRBJ1-3, is SQTIHQWPATLVQPVGSPLSLECTVEGTSNPNLYWYRQAAGRGLQLLFYSVGIGQISSEVPQNLSASRPQDRQFILSSKKLLLSDSGFYLCAWSVSVTPGNTIYFGEGSWLTVV.

This clonotype was seen at least ten times. The V gene is TRBV5-1, the J gene TRBJ2-7; 12 nucleotides match TRBD2. With 0 bases clipped from V and 2 bases from J, the junction kept 3 bases outside the gene matches. CDR1 is SGHRS, CDR2 YFSETQ, per germline. The CDR3 is made up of 16 amino acids. This chain's CDR3 is CASSLEGLAGTYEQYF. CDR3 nucleotide sequence: TGCGCCAGCAGCTTGGAGGGACTAGCGGGTACCTACGAGCAGTACTTC.

V is TRBV28 and J is TRBJ2-7, with D possibly matching TRBD1 (6 bases). This CDR3 comprises 19 residues. Germline V gene sequence: CDR1 MDHEN, CDR2 SYDVKM. Trimming stripped 5 bases from V and 3 bases from J, with 29 bases between. CDR3 nucleotide sequence: TGTGCCAGCAGTCCCGCGATAGACACCGGCCGGGACACTTTCTACGAGCAGTACTTC. Translation: CASSPAIDTGRDTFYEQYF.

A word on this clonotype: A much bigger clone sits one base away, suggesting this may be a read error. The chain recombines TRBV11-1 with TRBJ2-2; tentatively, D is TRBD2 (5 bases). CDR3 length equals 13 residues. With 4 bases removed from V and 7 bases from J, the gap between germline ends came to 10 bases. The germline V gene encodes CDR1 SGHAT and CDR2 FQDESV (reference sequence). CDR3 sequence reads: CASSSALDGELFF. For the CDR3, the DNA is TGTGCCAGCAGCTCAGCACTAGACGGGGAGCTGTTTTTT.

Many counts were recorded for this clonotype. The chain is built from TRBV6-1 and TRBJ2-5; TRBD2 matches at 11 bases. CDR3 size: 15 residues. Germline V gene sequence: CDR1 MNHNS, CDR2 SASEGT. Losses at the gene ends were 7 bases for V and 1 base for J; bases not matched to a gene: 5. This CDR3 reads CASKGLAAPQETQYF. The CDR3 DNA is TGTGCCAGCAAGGGACTAGCGGCCCCCCAAGAGACCCAGTACTTC.

Note on this clonotype: This may come from a read error, since a much larger clone is one base off. The J gene is TRBJ2-7, the V gene TRBV5-6; D perhaps matches TRBD2 (6 bases). Germline lookup yields CDR1 SGHDT and CDR2 YYEEEE. The CDR3 sequence is 14 residues long. CDR3: CASSLVEEGEVRHF. Here the CDR3 DNA reads TGTGCCAGCAGCTTGGTCGAGGAGGGAGAGGTACGTCACTTC.

The sample holds many counts of this clonotype. This chain uses TRBV19 with TRBJ2-2, with 15 bases aligning to TRBD2. CDR3 length: 20 residues. The trim removed 6 bases at V and 1 base at J, leaving 12 bases unmatched. The germline V gene encodes CDR1 LNHDA and CDR2 SQIVND (reference sequence). The CDR3 region has the DNA TGTGCCAGTAGAGACCAAACCGGGACTAGCGGGAGGCGGAACACCGGGGAGCTGTTTTTT. Its protein product is CASRDQTGTSGRRNTGELFF. Supplemented by reference TRBV19 and TRBJ2-2, the full variable domain reads DGGITQSPKYLFRKEGQNVTLSCEQNLNHDAMYWYRQDPGQGLRLIYYSQIVNDFQKGDIAEGYSVSREKKESFPLTVTSAQKNPTAFYLCASRDQTGTSGRRNTGELFFGEGSRLTVL.

The chain is built from TRBV11-2 and TRBJ2-7; D possibly matches TRBD1 or TRBD2 (5 bases each). From germline, CDR1 is SGHAT and CDR2 FQNNGV. Deletions cut 5 bases from V and 4 bases from J, with 21 bases between. The CDR3 covers 16 residues. CDR3 amino acids: CASSPRGGQLGYEQYF. CDR3 sequence (DNA): TGTGCCAGCAGCCCCCGTGGGGGTCAGCTTGGGTACGAGCAGTACTTC.

This clonotype was detected ten times or more. The J gene is TRBJ2-4, the V gene TRBV10-3, with TRBD2 identical over 7 bases. Germline CDR1 is ENHRY and CDR2 is SYGVKD. This CDR3 spans 19 amino acids. V shed 1 base and J 0 bases; nucleotides not matched to a gene: 12. The CDR3 sequence: CAISELVASGNLAKNIQYF. The CDR3 DNA sequence: TGTGCCATCAGTGAGTTGGTGGCTAGCGGAAACCTAGCCAAAAACATTCAGTACTTC.

This clonotype was seen ten or more times. The chain employs TRBV5-1 and TRBJ1-3; D is possibly TRBD1 (5 bases). The CDR3 spans 17 residues. Germline CDR1 reads SGHRS; CDR2 reads YFSETQ. V lost 4 bases, J lost 0 bases, and 17 bases lay in between. The CDR3 sequence is CASSLTPGRDSGNTIYF. The DNA of the CDR3 is TGCGCCAGCAGCCTCACCCCGGGGCGAGACTCTGGAAACACCATATATTTT.